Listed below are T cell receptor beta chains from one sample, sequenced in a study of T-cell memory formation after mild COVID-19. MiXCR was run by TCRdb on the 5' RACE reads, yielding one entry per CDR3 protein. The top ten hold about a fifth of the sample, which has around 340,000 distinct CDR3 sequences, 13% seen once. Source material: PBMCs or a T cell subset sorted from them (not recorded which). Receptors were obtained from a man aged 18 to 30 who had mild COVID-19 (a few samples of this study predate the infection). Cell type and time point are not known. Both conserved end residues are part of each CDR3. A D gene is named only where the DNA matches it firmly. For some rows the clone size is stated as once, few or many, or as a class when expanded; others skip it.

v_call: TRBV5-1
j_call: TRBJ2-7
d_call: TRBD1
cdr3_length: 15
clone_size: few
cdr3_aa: CASSLAGDSSYEQYF
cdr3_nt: TGCGCCAGCAGCTTGGCCGGGGACAGCTCCTACGAGCAGTACTTC

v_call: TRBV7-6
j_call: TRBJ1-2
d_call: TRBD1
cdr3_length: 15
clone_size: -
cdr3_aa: CASSSSGTGGTSYTF
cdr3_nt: TGTGCCAGCAGCTCATCCGGGACAGGGGGCACGAGCTACACCTTC

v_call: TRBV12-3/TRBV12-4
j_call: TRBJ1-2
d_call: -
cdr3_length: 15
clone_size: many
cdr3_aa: CASTLRSTANYGYTF
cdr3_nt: TGTGCCAGCACCTTAAGGAGCACCGCTAACTATGGCTACACCTTC

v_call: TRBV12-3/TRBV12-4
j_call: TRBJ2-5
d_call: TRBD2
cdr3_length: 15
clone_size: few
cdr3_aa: CASRGTSGVRETQYF
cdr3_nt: TGTGCCAGCAGGGGGACTAGCGGGGTTAGAGAGACCCAGTACTTC

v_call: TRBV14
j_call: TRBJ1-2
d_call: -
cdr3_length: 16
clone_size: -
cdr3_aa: CASSQDYRNPNYGYTF
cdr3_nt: TGTGCCAGCAGCCAAGATTATAGGAACCCTAACTATGGCTACACCTTC

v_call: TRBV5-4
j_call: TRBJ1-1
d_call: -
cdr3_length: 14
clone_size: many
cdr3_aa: CASSPSAVNTEAFF
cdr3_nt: TGTGCCAGCAGCCCTTCTGCAGTGAACACTGAAGCTTTCTTT

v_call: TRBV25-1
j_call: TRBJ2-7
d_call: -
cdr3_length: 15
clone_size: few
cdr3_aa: CASSTSGKPPYEQYF
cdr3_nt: TGTGCCAGCAGTACATCAGGGAAACCACCCTACGAGCAGTACTTC

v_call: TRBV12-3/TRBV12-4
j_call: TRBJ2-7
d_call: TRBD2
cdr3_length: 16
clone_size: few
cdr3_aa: CASSPGLAGRSYEQYF
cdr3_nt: TGTGCCAGCAGTCCTGGACTAGCGGGGCGCTCCTACGAGCAGTACTTC

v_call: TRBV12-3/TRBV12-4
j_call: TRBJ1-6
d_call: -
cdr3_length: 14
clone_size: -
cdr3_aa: CASTQNSYNSPLHF
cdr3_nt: TGTGCCAGCACTCAGAACTCCTATAATTCACCCCTCCACTTT

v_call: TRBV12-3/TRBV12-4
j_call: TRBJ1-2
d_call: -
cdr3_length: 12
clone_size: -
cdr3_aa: CASSLLRQGYTF
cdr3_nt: TGTGCCAGCAGCCTTCTTAGACAGGGCTACACCTTC

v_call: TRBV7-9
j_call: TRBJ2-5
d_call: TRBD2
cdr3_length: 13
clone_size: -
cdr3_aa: CASSLTSWETQYF
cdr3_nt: TGTGCCAGCAGCCTGACTAGCTGGGAGACCCAGTACTTC

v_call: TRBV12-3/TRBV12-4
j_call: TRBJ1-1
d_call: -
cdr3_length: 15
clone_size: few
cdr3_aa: CASSLGGSMNTEAFF
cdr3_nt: TGTGCCAGCAGTTTGGGAGGGTCCATGAACACTGAAGCTTTCTTT

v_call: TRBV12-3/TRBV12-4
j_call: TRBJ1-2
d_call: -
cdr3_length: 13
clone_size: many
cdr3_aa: CASSLGGTYGYTF
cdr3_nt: TGTGCCAGCAGTTTAGGGGGGACCTATGGCTACACCTTC

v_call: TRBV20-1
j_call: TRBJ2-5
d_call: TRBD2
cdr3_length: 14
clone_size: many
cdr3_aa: CSARVGRVTETQYF
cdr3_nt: TGCAGTGCTAGAGTTGGGAGGGTCACAGAGACCCAGTACTTC

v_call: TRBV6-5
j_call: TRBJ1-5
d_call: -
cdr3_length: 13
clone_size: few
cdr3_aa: CASSWSRNQPQHF
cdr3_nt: TGTGCCAGCAGTTGGTCCCGCAATCAGCCCCAGCATTTT

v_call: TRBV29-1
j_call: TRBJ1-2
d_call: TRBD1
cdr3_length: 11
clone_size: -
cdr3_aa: CSVGDRNGYTF
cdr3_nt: TGCAGCGTAGGGGACAGGAATGGCTACACCTTC

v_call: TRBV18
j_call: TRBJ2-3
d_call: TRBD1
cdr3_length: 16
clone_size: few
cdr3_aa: CASSLGQGRTTDTQYF
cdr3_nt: TGTGCCAGCTCACTCGGACAGGGAAGAACTACAGATACGCAGTATTTT

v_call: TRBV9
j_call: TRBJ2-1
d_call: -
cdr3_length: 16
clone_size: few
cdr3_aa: CASSSTADSSYNEQFF
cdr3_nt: TGTGCCAGCAGCTCGACAGCCGACAGCTCCTACAATGAGCAGTTCTTC

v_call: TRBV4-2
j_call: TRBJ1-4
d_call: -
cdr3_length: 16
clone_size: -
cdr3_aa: CASSQGRATQNEKLFF
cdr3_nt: TGTGCCAGCAGCCAAGGGAGAGCTACTCAGAATGAAAAACTGTTTTTT

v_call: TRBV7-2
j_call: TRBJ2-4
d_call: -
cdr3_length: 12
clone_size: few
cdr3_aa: CASSFAGTIQYF
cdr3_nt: TGTGCCAGCAGCTTTGCAGGGACCATTCAGTACTTC

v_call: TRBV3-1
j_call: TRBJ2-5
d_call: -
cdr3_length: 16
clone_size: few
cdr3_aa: CASSQVGRRGQETQYF
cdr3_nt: TGTGCCAGCAGCCAGGTTGGACGGAGGGGACAGGAGACCCAGTACTTC

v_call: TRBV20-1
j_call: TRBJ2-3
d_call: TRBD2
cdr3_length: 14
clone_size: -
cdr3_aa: CSARARGGADTQYF
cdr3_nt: TGCAGTGCTAGAGCACGGGGAGGGGCAGATACGCAGTATTTT

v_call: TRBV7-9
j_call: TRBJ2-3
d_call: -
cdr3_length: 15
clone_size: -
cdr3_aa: CASSLSRGAADTQYF
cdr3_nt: TGTGCCAGCAGCCTATCACGGGGGGCAGCAGATACGCAGTATTTT

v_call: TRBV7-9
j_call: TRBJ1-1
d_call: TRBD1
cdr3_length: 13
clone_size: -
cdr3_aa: CASSPDRDLEAFF
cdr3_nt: TGTGCCAGCAGCCCCGACAGGGATCTTGAAGCTTTCTTT

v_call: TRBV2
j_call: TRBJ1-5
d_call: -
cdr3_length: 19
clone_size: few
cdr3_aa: CASSEFPGRRYISNQPQHF
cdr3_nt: TGTGCCAGCAGTGAATTTCCTGGACGGCGGTATATTAGCAATCAGCCCCAGCATTTT

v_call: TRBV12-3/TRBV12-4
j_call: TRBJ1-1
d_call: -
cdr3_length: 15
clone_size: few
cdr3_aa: CASSLARGGGSEAFF
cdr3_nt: TGTGCCAGCAGTTTAGCCCGGGGGGGGGGCTCTGAAGCTTTCTTT

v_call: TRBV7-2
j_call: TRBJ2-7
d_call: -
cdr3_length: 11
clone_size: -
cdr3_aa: CASSIGREQYF
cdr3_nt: TGTGCCAGCAGTATCGGGCGCGAGCAGTACTTC

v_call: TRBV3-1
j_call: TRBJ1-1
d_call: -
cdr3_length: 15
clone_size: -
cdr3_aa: CASRRWVGGHTEAFF
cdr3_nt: TGTGCCAGCAGGCGTTGGGTTGGGGGGCACACTGAAGCTTTCTTT

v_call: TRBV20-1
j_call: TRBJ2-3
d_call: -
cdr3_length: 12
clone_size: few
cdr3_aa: CSANLGRDTQYF
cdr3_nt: TGCAGTGCCAACCTTGGGCGGGATACGCAGTATTTT

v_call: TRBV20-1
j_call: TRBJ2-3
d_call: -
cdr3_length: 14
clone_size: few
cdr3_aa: CSARPALSTDTQYF
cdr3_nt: TGCAGTGCTAGACCCGCGCTAAGCACAGATACGCAGTATTTT

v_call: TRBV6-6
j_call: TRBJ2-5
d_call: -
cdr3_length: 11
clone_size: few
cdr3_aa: CACQQEKTQYF
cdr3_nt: TGTGCCTGTCAACAGGAGAAGACCCAGTACTTC

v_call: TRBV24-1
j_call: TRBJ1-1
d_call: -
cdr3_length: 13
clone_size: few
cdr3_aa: CATKGAVNTEAFF
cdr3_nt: TGTGCCACTAAGGGTGCAGTGAACACTGAAGCTTTCTTT

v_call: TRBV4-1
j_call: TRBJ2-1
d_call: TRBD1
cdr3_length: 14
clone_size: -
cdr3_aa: CASSDRASYNEQFF
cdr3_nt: TGCGCCAGTTCGGACAGGGCCTCCTACAATGAGCAGTTCTTC

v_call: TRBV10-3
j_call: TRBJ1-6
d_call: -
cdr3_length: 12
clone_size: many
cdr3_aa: CAISGRDSPLHF
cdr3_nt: TGTGCCATCAGTGGAAGGGATTCACCCCTCCACTTT

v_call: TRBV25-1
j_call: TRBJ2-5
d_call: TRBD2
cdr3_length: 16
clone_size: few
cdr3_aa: CASSERISGGTETQYF
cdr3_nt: TGTGCCAGCAGTGAAAGAATTAGCGGGGGTACAGAGACCCAGTACTTC

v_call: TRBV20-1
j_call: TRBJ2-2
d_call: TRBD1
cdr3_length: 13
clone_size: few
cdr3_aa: CSVGTGNTGELFF
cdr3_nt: TGCAGTGTCGGGACAGGGAACACCGGGGAGCTGTTTTTT

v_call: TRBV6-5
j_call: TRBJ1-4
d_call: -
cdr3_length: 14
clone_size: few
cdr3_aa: CASRPTLTNEKLFF
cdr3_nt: TGTGCCAGCAGACCTACGTTAACTAATGAAAAACTGTTTTTT

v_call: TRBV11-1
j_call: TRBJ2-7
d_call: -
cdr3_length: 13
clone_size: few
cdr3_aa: CASSLFSTGILYF
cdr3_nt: TGTGCCAGCAGCTTATTTAGTACAGGGATTCTGTACTTC

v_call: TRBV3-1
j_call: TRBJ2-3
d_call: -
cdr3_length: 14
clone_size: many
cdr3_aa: CASSQEILADTQYF
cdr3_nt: TGTGCCAGCAGCCAAGAAATACTGGCAGATACGCAGTATTTT

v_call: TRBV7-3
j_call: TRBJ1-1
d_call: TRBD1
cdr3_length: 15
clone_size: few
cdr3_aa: CASSLQGVLNTEAFF
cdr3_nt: TGTGCCAGCAGCTTACAGGGGGTACTGAACACTGAAGCTTTCTTT

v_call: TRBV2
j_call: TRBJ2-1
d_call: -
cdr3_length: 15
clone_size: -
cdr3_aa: CASIRDMSSYNEQFF
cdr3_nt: TGTGCCAGCATCCGAGACATGAGCTCCTACAATGAGCAGTTCTTC

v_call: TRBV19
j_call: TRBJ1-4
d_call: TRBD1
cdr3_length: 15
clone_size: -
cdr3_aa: CASRPSTGGNEKLFF
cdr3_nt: TGTGCCAGTAGGCCGTCGACAGGGGGGAATGAAAAACTGTTTTTT

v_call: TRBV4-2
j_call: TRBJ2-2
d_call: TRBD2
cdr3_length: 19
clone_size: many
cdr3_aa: CASSQEGLAGGSGSGELFF
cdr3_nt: TGTGCCAGCAGCCAAGAAGGTCTAGCGGGGGGGTCAGGGTCCGGGGAGCTGTTTTTT

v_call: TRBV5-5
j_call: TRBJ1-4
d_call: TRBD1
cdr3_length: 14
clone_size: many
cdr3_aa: CASSYEGTGEKLFF
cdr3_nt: TGTGCCAGCAGCTACGAAGGGACAGGGGAAAAACTGTTTTTT

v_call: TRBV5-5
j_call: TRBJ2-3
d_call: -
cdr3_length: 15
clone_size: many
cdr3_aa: CASSTLSDTSDTQYF
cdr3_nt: TGTGCCAGCAGCACCCTCAGCGATACCTCGGATACGCAGTATTTT

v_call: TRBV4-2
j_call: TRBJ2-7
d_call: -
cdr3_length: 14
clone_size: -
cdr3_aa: CASSQDRLDYEQYF
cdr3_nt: TGTGCCAGCAGCCAAGATAGGCTAGACTACGAGCAGTACTTC

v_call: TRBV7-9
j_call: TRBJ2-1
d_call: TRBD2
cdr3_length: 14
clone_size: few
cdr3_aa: CASSPLADDNEQFF
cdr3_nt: TGTGCCAGCAGCCCGCTAGCGGACGACAATGAGCAGTTCTTC

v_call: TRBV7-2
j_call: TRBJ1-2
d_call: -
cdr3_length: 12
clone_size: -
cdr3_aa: CASSLDSRGYTF
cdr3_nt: TGTGCCAGCAGCCTTGATTCCCGCGGCTACACCTTC

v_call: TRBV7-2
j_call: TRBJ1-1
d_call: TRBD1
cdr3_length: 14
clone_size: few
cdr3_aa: CASSSFQGAQQAFF
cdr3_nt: TGTGCCAGCAGCTCATTCCAGGGGGCGCAGCAAGCTTTCTTT

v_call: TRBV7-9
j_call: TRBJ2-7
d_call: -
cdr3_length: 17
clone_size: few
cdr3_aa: CASSFGSRVFYYNEQYF
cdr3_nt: TGTGCCAGCAGTTTCGGATCCAGGGTATTTTATTATAACGAGCAGTACTTC

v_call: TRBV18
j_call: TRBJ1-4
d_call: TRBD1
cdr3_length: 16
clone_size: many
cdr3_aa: CASSPARDRFNGKLFF
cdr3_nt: TGTGCCAGCTCGCCAGCCCGGGACAGGTTTAATGGAAAACTGTTTTTT

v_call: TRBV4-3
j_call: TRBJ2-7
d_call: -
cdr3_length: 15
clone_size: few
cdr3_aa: CASSQDPRGDYEQYF
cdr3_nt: TGCGCCAGCAGCCAAGATCCACGGGGAGACTACGAGCAGTACTTC

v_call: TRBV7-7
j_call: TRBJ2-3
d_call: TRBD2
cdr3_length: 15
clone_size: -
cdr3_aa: CASSPVLAGADTQYF
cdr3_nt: TGTGCTAGCAGCCCTGTGCTAGCGGGAGCAGATACGCAGTATTTT

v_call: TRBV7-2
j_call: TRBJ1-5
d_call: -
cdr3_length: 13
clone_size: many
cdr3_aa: CASSPQGGQPQHF
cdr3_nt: TGTGCCAGCAGCCCCCAGGGCGGTCAGCCCCAGCATTTT

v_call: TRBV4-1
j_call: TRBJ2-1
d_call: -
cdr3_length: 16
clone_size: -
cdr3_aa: CASSQEGSSSYNEQFF
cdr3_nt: TGCGCCAGCAGCCAAGAGGGCAGCTCCTCCTACAATGAGCAGTTCTTC

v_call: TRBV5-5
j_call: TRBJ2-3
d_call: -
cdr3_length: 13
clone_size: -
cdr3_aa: CASPGQVSDTQYF
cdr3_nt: TGTGCCAGCCCGGGGCAAGTATCAGATACGCAGTATTTT

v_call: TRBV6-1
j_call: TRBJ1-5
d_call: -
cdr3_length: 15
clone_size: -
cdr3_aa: CASSPTGRSFQPQHF
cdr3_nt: TGTGCCAGCAGCCCGACGGGACGTAGCTTCCAGCCCCAGCATTTT